The 3 T cell receptor beta chains given below trace back to one sample, sequenced in a study of post-analysis software for immune sequencing data. Broader study findings: About five TRBV segments, including TRBV5-6, TRBV5-1 and TRBV20-1, were more frequent in patients than controls.

Their antigens remain unidentified. TCR beta libraries were prepared from cDNA with unique molecular identifiers. TCRdb itself ran the PCR reads through MiXCR, one entry per CDR3 protein. The sample contains 250,000 to 300,000 distinct CDR3 sequences, approximately 34% of which appear only once. Source material: blood. Receptors originate from a girl aged 5-17 years with multiple sclerosis.

V usage is TRBV29-1 and J usage is TRBJ2-2; 8 nucleotides align to TRBD1. CDR1 is SQVTM, CDR2 ANQGSEA, per germline. The CDR3 is made up of 13 amino acids. CDR3 region: CGTGGGAGGELFF. In DNA form, the CDR3 reads TGCGGGACAGGAGGGGGCGCGGGCGGGGAGCTGTTTTTT.

This clonotype was observed many times. The chain combines TRBV20-1 with TRBJ2-2, with D perhaps matching TRBD2 (5 bases). Per the germline V gene, CDR1 is DFQATT and CDR2 is SNEGSKA (reference sequence). The V end was cut by 6 bases, the J end by 2 bases, with 10 bases between. This CDR3 spans 13 amino acids. CDR3 region: CSARTENTGELFF. The CDR3 DNA sequence: TGCAGTGCCCGGACTGAAAACACCGGGGAGCTGTTTTTT.

This clonotype has a handful of counts. The rearrangement joins TRBV5-6 to TRBJ1-1; D remains ambiguous. The V gene's germline CDR1 is SGHDT and CDR2 YYEEEE. Trimming left V 4 bases short and J 3 bases short, with 13 bases between. The CDR3 is made up of 14 amino acids. CDR3 loop: CASSQPSADTEAFF. The DNA of the CDR3 is TGTGCCAGCAGCCAGCCTTCAGCGGACACTGAAGCTTTCTTT.